This record looks at one T cell receptor beta chain sequence and its context. Its antigen is unidentified. Each of the sorted populations had a purity greater than 98%. The sample is drawn from a study of beta chain features in type 1 diabetes. Regarding the study as a whole: In all four CD4+ subsets, TCRB CDR3 length was significantly, moderately reduced in type 1 diabetes. Patients showed naive, central memory and Treg TCRB repertoires that appeared more similar than those of healthy donors.

Expressed TCRB transcripts were sequenced because the entire RNA isolate underwent reverse transcription. Naive, central memory and regulatory T cell samples averaged roughly 3.5 million reads. The repertoire was sequenced with immunoSEQ multiplex PCR; TCRdb's copy has only in-frame clones and lacks some. The data contain 130,000 or so clones, 9% to 10% of them singletons. Sequenced: central memory CD4+ T cells from blood. This receptor was taken from a woman aged 40 to 50 in good health.

The CDR3 is CASIQGSSGAPYNEQFF. CDR3 DNA: TGTGCCAGCATCCAGGGGTCTAGCGGGGCCCCCTACAATGAGCAGTTCTTC. This chain joins TRBV9 and TRBJ2-1; TRBD2 aligns across 9 bases. The germline CDR1 and CDR2 sequences are SGDLS and YYNGEE. This CDR3 spans 17 amino acids. With 6 bases clipped from V and 2 bases from J, the junction kept 12 bases outside the gene matches. Together with reference TRBV9 and TRBJ2-1, the CDR3 gives the full variable domain: DSGVTQTPKHLITATGQRVTLRCSPRSGDLSVYWYQQSLDQGLQFLIQYYNGEERAKGNILERFSAQQFPDLHSELNLSSLELGDSALYFCASIQGSSGAPYNEQFFGPGTRLTVL.